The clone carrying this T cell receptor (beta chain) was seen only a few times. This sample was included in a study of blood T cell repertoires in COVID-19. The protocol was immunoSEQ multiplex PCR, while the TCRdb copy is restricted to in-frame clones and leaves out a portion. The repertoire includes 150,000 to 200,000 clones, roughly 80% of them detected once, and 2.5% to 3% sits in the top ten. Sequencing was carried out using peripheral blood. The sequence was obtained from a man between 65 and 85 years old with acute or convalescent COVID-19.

As DNA, the CDR3 is TGTGCCAGCAGTGGGGGGACAGATTCCCCAAATCAGCCCCAGCATTTT. It codes for CASSGGTDSPNQPQHF. The chain uses TRBV2 and TRBJ1-5; 7 bases match TRBD1. Trimming cost V 4 bases and J 4 bases; bases outside gene matches: 10. Germline V CDR1 and CDR2: SNHLY, FYNNEI. This CDR3 comprises 16 residues.